This T cell receptor beta chain originates from a study of neurological immune-mediated disorders. This clonotype was detected many times. TCRdb processed the 5' RACE reads anew with MiXCR; each CDR3 protein has one entry. The sample includes 15,000 to 20,000 distinct CDR3 sequences, around 15% of them seen just once. Trimming stripped 1 base from V and 0 bases from J, with 10 bases between. Germline V gives CDR1 SGHTA, CDR2 FQGNSA. There are 16 residues in the CDR3. The clonotype originates from a man in his fifties or sixties with HTLV-1-associated myelopathy (HAM/TSP). This chain links TRBV7-2 with TRBJ2-4; tentatively, D is TRBD2 (6 bases). The sample was PBMCs. DNA of the CDR3: TGTGCCAGCAGCTTAGATGCGGGGCTAGCCAAAAACATTCAGTACTTC. Amino acids: CASSLDAGLAKNIQYF.